The T cell receptor beta chain described here comes from a study of CD8 T cells in Susac syndrome (dated by TCRdb to 2018 to 2020). Looking at the study overall: Repertoire sequencing was used to test whether CD8+ T cell activation and differentiation in Susac syndrome was antigen driven. CD8+ T cell repertoire clonality was compared between about 12 healthy donors, approximately 14 Susac syndrome patients and roughly 15 multiple sclerosis patients.

RNA was extracted using the RNeasy kit, and about 0.45 to 1 ug of the RNA was reverse transcribed with random hexamers. The immunoSEQ multiplex PCR assay, covering 54 Vbeta and 13 Jbeta segments, was used to amplify TCR beta CDR3 regions. PCR amplification bias was corrected by using a synthetic template baseline for primer optimization and computational correction. Turning to the authors' computational methods: Reads were annotated to V, D and J genes according to IMGT and were analyzed with immunoSEQ Analyzer, with only productive sequences retained. Clonality was calculated as one minus the Shannon entropy normalized by log2 of the number of productive unique sequences. For each patient and control, public and private clones were evaluated within the 100 most prevalent clones. Clones were defined as Susac-specific when absent from the healthy and MS cohorts, from approximately 970 published viral clones and from other ImmuneACCESS disease sequences. Clones were called with MiXCR by TCRdb after fastp trimmed the public reads at Q25, and only in-frame beta chains were retained. Here each entry gathers all rows of one CDR3 protein and keeps the most common genes and DNA. TCRdb assigned the V and J calls; the authors' analysis was not used. The sample table lists about 300,000 distinct CDR3 sequences, roughly 85% of them with a count of one. The ten largest make up roughly 0.22% of the sample.

There are 16 amino acids in the CDR3, from cysteine to phenylalanine inclusive. Only the CDR3 DNA stays, 48 bases, in frame from base 1. CDR1 is given as MNHEY and CDR2 as SMNVEV, both from the germline V gene (reference sequence). V gives up 0 bases and J gives up 0 bases, and the segment between their germline ends measures 12 bases. The study at large found these results: The number of individuals in the TCR sequencing and HLA analysis was recognized as being relatively small.

High-throughput TCR beta sequencing profiled peripheral blood CD8+ and CD4+ T cells from healthy donors, Susac syndrome patients and multiple sclerosis patients. Treatment-naive patients with stable or active relapsing-remitting disease fulfilling revised McDonald criteria were used as multiple sclerosis controls. Bulk CD8+ and CD4+ T cells were purified by magnetic negative isolation, whereas CD8+ TEMRA cells were enriched by FACS. Blood was drawn into EDTA tubes, processed within 24 hours, and PBMCs were isolated by density gradient centrifugation. PBMCs intended for TCR sequencing were cryopreserved in liquid nitrogen and thawed later in a water bath at 37 degrees C. The sorted or isolated CD4+, CD8+ and CD8+ TEMRA cells reached a purity of at least 90%. A note on this clonotype: No antigen is known for it. No much larger clone exists at a distance of one base, and base qualities are not known.

The V and J genes are TRBV27 and TRBJ2-7; no confident D gene assignment can be made. This sequence was found in a human donor with multiple sclerosis. The specimen sequenced was CD8+ T cells from PBMCs. The CDR3 in this case is CASSLSMAWGSYEQYF. The sequenced DNA is TGTGCCAGCAGTTTATCGATGGCTTGGGGCTCCTACGAGCAGTACTTC.